This T cell receptor (beta chain) emerged from a study of cytomegalovirus exposure and HLA in healthy donors. Germline values: CDR1 SGHTA, CDR2 FQGTGA. CDR3 length equals 15 residues. The trim removed 5 bases at V and 5 bases at J, leaving 6 bases unmatched. 60 Vbeta and 13 Jbeta primers were used in PCR. Method: immunoSEQ multiplex PCR; TCRdb's copy keeps in-frame clones and lacks some. The table includes some 120,000 clones, approximately 8.8% detected once. This clone was detected a few times. This CDR3 is also generated by other DNA sequences in the sample. This TCR was sampled from a man in his forties in good health and CMV-seronegative. The sample consisted of PBMCs. This sequence joins TRBV7-3 and TRBJ2-5, with 12 positions matching TRBD2. The CDR3 region has the DNA TGTGCCAGCAGCCTCGGACTAGCGGGGACGGAGACCCAGTACTTC. This codes for CASSLGLAGTETQYF.